The clone carrying this TCR beta chain was recorded once. This record comes from a study of blood T cell repertoires in COVID-19. Study context: Spain, Italy and the United States supplied samples that represented acute and convalescent COVID-19.

The V and J ends lost 0 bases and 0 bases respectively, with 18 bases between them. The CDR3 consists of 19 residues. Per the germline V gene, CDR1 is ENHRY and CDR2 is SYGVKD. Assay used: immunoSEQ multiplex PCR; TCRdb lists only in-frame clones, some missing. In the table there are about 83,000 clones, about 92% of which are singletons. The receptor's source is a woman aged 80 or older with active or convalescent COVID-19. Sequencing input: peripheral blood. This chain uses TRBV10-3 with TRBJ1-3; D is unclear. The CDR3 is CAISESLDILPNSGNTIYF. The CDR3 DNA reads as TGTGCCATCAGTGAGTCCCTCGATATCCTGCCTAACTCTGGAAACACCATATATTTT.